Listed below are T cell receptor beta chains from one sample, sequenced in a study of T cells expressing NK-cell markers. For each CDR3 protein, TCRdb gives one entry from its re-call of the 5' RACE reads, without DNA. This listing includes roughly 150,000 distinct CDR3 sequences. Sequenced: blood T cells: a sorted CD56 or NKG2C T cell subset, CD4+ or CD8+ T cells, or bulk PBMC T cells (not recorded which). These receptors were obtained from a man aged 18 to 70 in good health. The CDR3 runs from the conserved cysteine through the conserved F or W.

>TRBV7-8|TRBJ2-1
CASSSRTGGGNEQFF
>TRBV12-3/TRBV12-4|TRBJ1-4
CASSLHGFGEKLFF
>TRBV7-9|TRBJ2-5
CASSFEQPYQETQYF
>TRBV20-1|TRBJ2-1
CSAIDTGVTYNEQFF
>TRBV6-1|TRBJ1-5
CATTDSSWERQPQHF
>TRBV20-1|TRBJ1-1
CSQLSRDSELNTEAFF
>TRBV6-2/TRBV6-3|TRBJ1-2
CASSYLGTGNYGYTF
>TRBV7-2|TRBJ1-5
CASSSYTGSNQPQHF
>TRBV6-1|TRBJ1-1
CASSKQANTEAFF
>TRBV20-1|TRBJ2-2
CSANGGGRDTGELFF
>TRBV7-8|TRBJ2-6
CASIGSGANVLTF
>TRBV5-1|TRBJ2-2
CASSPLAGGPLTGELFF
>TRBV11-1|TRBJ1-2
CASSSGYDLLYGYTF
>TRBV6-5|TRBJ2-5
CASSFYRAGGPQYF
>TRBV7-9|TRBJ2-7
CASSRQASSYEQYF
>TRBV4-2|TRBJ2-2
CASSQDAGGPGELFF
>TRBV20-1|TRBJ2-3
CSATPPGGGSTDTQYF
>TRBV2|TRBJ1-1
CASMGGRNTEAFF
>TRBV5-4|TRBJ2-1
CASSSAAGGLNEQFF
>TRBV5-1|TRBJ1-1
CASSLGQGADEAFF
>TRBV6-5|TRBJ2-2
CASSRTSGDTGELFF
>TRBV24-1|TRBJ2-7
CATSDLSTGDEQYF
>TRBV21-1|TRBJ2-3
CASSDPGEDTQYF
>TRBV29-1|TRBJ1-1
CSAQTGMNTEAFF
>TRBV7-9|TRBJ2-5
CASSLAGSETQYF
>TRBV9|TRBJ1-2
CASTSTGINYGYTF
>TRBV15|TRBJ2-7
CATSEGEYEQYF
>TRBV6-1|TRBJ2-3
CASSINRADTQYF
>TRBV3-1|TRBJ2-1
CASSHEAGAPGREQFF
>TRBV12-3/TRBV12-4|TRBJ2-1
CASTSSGANEQFF
>TRBV7-9|TRBJ2-5
CASSFPGGETQYF
>TRBV5-1|TRBJ2-2
CASSLVRDGAGELFF
>TRBV5-1|TRBJ1-2
CASSLVPVQAHGYTF
>TRBV11-2|TRBJ2-5
CASSLAGGRETQYF
>TRBV2|TRBJ2-1
CASSGEPQGNEQFF
>TRBV6-1|TRBJ2-5
CASSEDRDETQYF
>TRBV4-1|TRBJ1-4
CASSQDREGFNEKLFF
>TRBV11-2|TRBJ1-4
CASSSETGVIATNEKLFF
>TRBV6-1|TRBJ2-7
CASRVRDYPAYEQYF
>TRBV28|TRBJ2-7
CASSVQGASYEQYF
>TRBV5-1|TRBJ2-7
CASSSGLNYEQYF
>TRBV4-1|TRBJ2-7
CASSQGTGTEQYF
>TRBV5-6|TRBJ2-7
CASSLAGSGHSFSYEQYF
>TRBV19|TRBJ2-7
CASGQGPHEQYF
>TRBV9|TRBJ2-1
CASSVDRGNEQFF
>TRBV4-1|TRBJ2-2
CASSQLTSGAGGELFF
>TRBV11-2|TRBJ2-3
CASSLDWSTLNTDTQYF
>TRBV10-3|TRBJ2-7
CAISDSVGGSYEQYF
>TRBV10-2|TRBJ2-7
CASRATGDYEQYF
>TRBV10-3|TRBJ1-2
CAISASLNYGYTF
>TRBV19|TRBJ1-3
CASSMDGNSGNTIYF
>TRBV7-8|TRBJ1-1
CASSLLKVNTEAFF
>TRBV5-8|TRBJ1-1
CASSFRNTGLGNTEAFF
>TRBV25-1|TRBJ2-3
CASSERDRLTDTQYF
>TRBV6-5|TRBJ1-1
CASSYELQSESPNTEAFF